Below, 19 T cell receptor beta chains from the same sample are listed, as sequenced in a study of T cell responses to AZD1222 COVID-19 vaccine. Clones were read by immunoSEQ multiplex PCR, and TCRdb kept only the in-frame ones, dropping some. The sample has 90,000 to 120,000 clones; around 89% are singletons. This specimen was peripheral blood, taken on day 0 of AZD1222 vaccination. The receptors come from an adult in good health.

The chain is built from TRBV7-2 and TRBJ2-3; the D gene could be TRBD1 or TRBD2 (5 bases each). CDR1 is SGHTA and CDR2 is FQGNSA in the germline V gene. The CDR3 has 16 residues. Trimming shortened V by 2 bases and J by 2 bases, and 14 bases separated the two germline ends. Written as DNA, the CDR3 is TGTGCCAGCAGCTTATTGGGGGTCCCTAACACAGATACGCAGTATTTT. It encodes CASSLLGVPNTDTQYF.

This chain connects TRBV6-1 to TRBJ1-3; D is undetermined. The length of the CDR3 is 16 residues. Trimming left V 1 base short and J 0 bases short, with 10 bases between. Per the germline V gene, CDR1 is MNHNS and CDR2 is SASEGT. The CDR3 sequence: CASSEGRPLSGNTIYF. The CDR3 DNA follows: TGTGCCAGCAGTGAAGGTCGGCCCCTCTCTGGAAACACCATATATTTT.

The CDR3 region is CASSSQGVAGELFF. DNA of the CDR3: TGCGCCAGCAGCTCCCAAGGCGTAGCCGGGGAGCTGTTTTTT. The chain links TRBV5-1 to TRBJ2-2; D gene unclear. V lost 3 bases and J 6 bases, leaving 12 bases between the germline ends. Germline V gives CDR1 SGHRS, CDR2 YFSETQ. The CDR3 runs 14 residues.

The rearrangement joins TRBV7-2 to TRBJ1-4, with TRBD1 identical over 7 bases. The junction had 9 bases not matched to a gene; V was cut back by 7 bases and J by 7 bases. This CDR3 spans 14 amino acids. Germline V CDR1 and CDR2: SGHTA, FQGNSA. CDR3 residues: CASKIDRVSEKLFF. DNA for the CDR3: TGTGCCAGCAAAATTGACAGGGTCAGTGAAAAACTGTTTTTT.

This clone has a single count. This sequence joins TRBV25-1 and TRBJ2-7, with TRBD2 as a possible D gene (5 bases). The germline CDR1 and CDR2 sequences are MGHDK and SYGVNS. Trimming removed 3 bases from V and 7 bases from J, with 13 bases in between. The CDR3 covers 13 residues. In DNA form, the CDR3 reads TGTGCCAGCAGTGAGACCCCTGGGAGAGAGCAGTACTTC. Its protein is CASSETPGREQYF.

The count of this clone is one. The V and J genes are TRBV11-2 and TRBJ1-4, with D maybe TRBD1 (5 bases). From germline, CDR1 is SGHAT and CDR2 FQNNGV. Trimming shortened V by 5 bases and J by 4 bases, and 17 bases separated the two germline ends. This CDR3 contains 16 residues. The CDR3 loop reads CASSRNGGGINEKLFF. CDR3 sequence (DNA): TGTGCCAGCAGCCGAAACGGGGGAGGGATTAATGAAAAACTGTTTTTT.

A remark on this clone: Other DNA sequences within the sample encode an identical CDR3. V gene TRBV11-2 combines with J gene TRBJ2-3; D perhaps matches TRBD1 (5 bases). Germline values: CDR1 SGHAT, CDR2 FQNNGV. V shed 5 bases and J shed 5 bases, with 8 bases lying between them. CDR3 length: 12 amino acids. As DNA, the CDR3 is TGTGCCAGCAGCCTCCAGGGAGATACGCAGTATTTT. It is translated as CASSLQGDTQYF. Drawing the rest from reference TRBV11-2 and TRBJ2-3, the complete variable domain is EAGVAQSPRYKIIEKRQSVAFWCNPISGHATLYWYQQILGQGPKLLIQFQNNGVVDDSQLPKDRFSAERLKGVDSTLKIQPAKLEDSAVYLCASSLQGDTQYFGPGTRLTVL.

The gene calls are TRBV5-6 and TRBJ1-1; TRBD1 is a possible D gene (6 bases). Germline-derived CDR1 and CDR2 are SGHDT and YYEEEE. The CDR3 contains 15 residues. The V end was cut by 3 bases, the J end by 2 bases, with 14 bases between. The CDR3 sequence is CASSSPQGLNTEAFF. The DNA of the CDR3 is TGTGCCAGCAGCTCCCCTCAGGGGCTTAACACTGAAGCTTTCTTT.

V usage is TRBV28 and J usage is TRBJ1-3, with 8 nucleotides matching TRBD1. J was trimmed by 1 base and V by 4 bases; bases with no gene match: 6. The CDR3 loop spans 16 amino acids. Germline CDR1 is MDHEN and CDR2 is SYDVKM. Here the CDR3 reads CASSSPGDRSGNTIYF. CDR3 nucleotides: TGTGCCAGCAGTTCCCCGGGGGACAGGTCTGGAAACACCATATATTTT.

This sequence joins TRBV7-2 and TRBJ2-3, with TRBD2 identical over 9 bases. Germline V gives CDR1 SGHTA, CDR2 FQGNSA. The CDR3 extends over 16 amino acids. V lost 9 bases, J lost 2 bases, and 12 bases stayed unmatched. This chain's CDR3 is CASTPGTSLNTDTQYF. For the CDR3, the DNA is TGTGCCAGTACTCCAGGGACTAGCTTGAACACAGATACGCAGTATTTT.

The chain uses TRBV7-6 and TRBJ1-1; 12 bases are shared with TRBD1. V trimming: 2 bases; J trimming: 8 bases; junction bases outside the gene matches: 6. The CDR3 covers 15 residues. Per germline, CDR1 SGHVS and CDR2 FNYEAQ. The CDR3 reads CASSLKGQGATEAFF. The CDR3 region has the DNA TGTGCCAGCAGCTTAAAGGGACAGGGGGCCACCGAAGCTTTCTTT.

The rearrangement links TRBV24-1 to TRBJ1-2; D is unclear. Per germline, CDR1 KGHDR and CDR2 SFDVKD. This CDR3 is 17 amino acids long. V gave up 4 bases and J gave up 6 bases, with 23 bases separating them. The CDR3 DNA reads as TGTGCCACCAGTGAACCCGGGTCGGGAGGCAGGAGAGATGGCTACACCTTC. Protein product: CATSEPGSGGRRDGYTF.

In this sample, this clone turned up once. V gene TRBV2 combines with J gene TRBJ2-7; D call uncertain. Trimming left V 5 bases short and J 2 bases short, with 13 bases between. CDR1 is SNHLY, CDR2 FYNNEI, per germline. The CDR3 extends over 14 amino acids. CDR3 protein: CASSTVTGAYEQYF. The CDR3 nucleotides are TGTGCCAGCAGTACAGTAACTGGGGCCTACGAGCAGTACTTC.

The V and J genes are TRBV30 and TRBJ1-5, with 8 bases aligning to TRBD1. The V segment lost 1 base and the J segment 3 bases; nucleotides outside the gene matches: 11. The CDR3 has 17 amino acids. Germline assignment: CDR1 GTSNPN and CDR2 SVGIG (reference sequence). The chain's CDR3 is CAWSDPTGVVANQPQHF. The CDR3 DNA reads as TGTGCCTGGAGTGACCCGACAGGGGTAGTCGCCAATCAGCCCCAGCATTTT.

The genes are TRBV5-1 and TRBJ2-3; TRBD2 matches 10 bases. Germline CDR1 is SGHRS and CDR2 is YFSETQ. With V trimmed by 4 bases and J by 4 bases, 6 bases remained unmatched. The CDR3 spans 15 residues. The CDR3 loop reads CASSIRGLASDTQYF. The CDR3 nucleotides are TGCGCCAGCAGCATTCGGGGACTAGCGTCAGATACGCAGTATTTT. The variable domain in full, completed from reference TRBV5-1 and TRBJ2-3, reads KAGVTQTPRYLIKTRGQQVTLSCSPISGHRSVSWYQQTPGQGLQFLFEYFSETQRNKGNFPGRFSGRQFSNSRSEMNVSTLELGDSALYLCASSIRGLASDTQYFGPGTRLTVL.

V gene TRBV2 combines with J gene TRBJ2-7, with a weak D call TRBD1 (5 bases). V was clipped by 8 bases and J by 2 bases, with 16 bases between them. This CDR3 contains 14 residues. CDR1 is SNHLY, CDR2 FYNNEI, per germline. CDR3 in DNA: TGTGCCAGCCGCCTAAGGGGCACAACCTACGAGCAGTACTTC. Its protein is CASRLRGTTYEQYF.

The rearrangement joins TRBV11-3 to TRBJ2-3; 8 bases are shared with TRBD2. The germline CDR1 and CDR2 sequences are SGHNT and YENEEA. Losses at the gene ends were 9 bases for V and 11 bases for J; bases not matched to a gene: 13. The CDR3 contains 13 residues. CDR3 sequence reads: CASGAGGPIGQYF. The DNA for the CDR3 is TGTGCCAGTGGGGCGGGAGGCCCTATTGGGCAGTATTTT.

The rearrangement joins TRBV28 to TRBJ1-2; 8 positions agree with TRBD1. CDR3 size: 13 residues. Germline V gene lookup returns CDR1 MDHEN and CDR2 SYDVKM. Germline trimming cut 5 bases from V and 6 bases from J; bases unmatched to any gene: 5. The CDR3 DNA follows: TGTGCCAGCAGTAGCGGACAGGGCCATGGCTACACCTTC. Its protein is CASSSGQGHGYTF.

This sequence joins TRBV28 and TRBJ2-1, with D uncertain. V was pared by 6 bases and J by 4 bases, with 16 bases between. Germline V CDR1 and CDR2: MDHEN, SYDVKM. The CDR3 runs 15 residues. The chain's CDR3 is CASSSTGTQYNEQFF. The CDR3, as DNA: TGTGCCAGCAGCTCAACTGGCACTCAATACAATGAGCAGTTCTTC.